The clone carrying this T cell receptor (beta chain) was detected a few times. Antigen: not known. The data stem from a study of identical twins' blood T cells. Across the whole study: Approximately 50 million reads covered about six alpha-chain and about six beta-chain libraries. The study, taken as a whole, reports: Twins reportedly had markedly more similar V usage than unrelated donors, even among out-of-frame TCRbeta clonotypes. Abundant TCRbeta CDR3s overlapped more between twins than with unrelated donors.

TCRdb independently ran MiXCR on the 5' RACE reads; one entry per CDR3 protein. The data show a few hundred thousand distinct CDR3 sequences, with about 28% seen just once and 6% to 7% held by the top ten. This CDR3 has 14 residues. V lost 3 bases and J 8 bases, leaving 11 bases between the germline ends. Germline lookup yields CDR1 SGHTA and CDR2 FQGNSA. Material: PBMCs. The TCR originated in a woman aged 18 to 50 in good health. This rearrangement joins TRBV7-2 to TRBJ1-6; no clear D gene. The chain's CDR3 is CASSFSGWDSPLHF. The CDR3 coding sequence is TGTGCCAGCAGCTTTTCAGGTTGGGATTCACCCCTCCACTTT. Using reference TRBV7-2 and TRBJ1-6 for the parts outside the CDR3, the full variable domain is GAGVSQSPSNKVTEKGKDVELRCDPISGHTALYWYRQSLGQGLEFLIYFQGNSAPDKSGLPSDRFSAERTGGSVSTLTIQRTQQEDSAVYLCASSFSGWDSPLHFGNGTRLTVT.